The 3 T cell receptor beta chains given below trace back to one sample, sequenced in a study of blood T cells in healthy people across ages. The use of a sample-barcoded 5' primer and a J-beta primer mix characterized a second PCR of 7 to 11 cycles. TCRdb re-called the 5' RACE reads with MiXCR, one entry per CDR3 protein. The sample consists of approximately 730,000 distinct CDR3 sequences, around 40% of them appearing once. The sample comprised blood. All receptors come from a woman in her fifties or sixties in good health.

This sequence joins TRBV12-3 or TRBV12-4 and TRBJ2-7; no firm D call. The CDR3 loop spans 12 amino acids. Deletions cut 2 bases from V and 7 bases from J, with 9 bases between. DNA for the CDR3: TGTGCCAGCAGTTTATCGTCCAATGAGCAGTACTTC. Amino acid sequence: CASSLSSNEQYF.

The CDR3 protein is CSAGLTLNEKLFF. The CDR3 DNA reads as TGCAGCGCGGGGCTCACCCTGAATGAAAAACTGTTTTTT. J is TRBJ1-4 and V is TRBV29-1, with D possibly TRBD1 on 5 matching bases. The V end lost 7 bases, the J end lost 5 bases, and 14 bases lay between the germline ends. Looked up from germline, CDR1 is SQVTM and CDR2 is ANQGSEA. There are 13 residues in the CDR3.

This clonotype was seen a few times. The CDR3 sequence is CASSVESLGCEQFF. The CDR3 coding sequence is TGTGCCAGCAGCGTCGAGAGTCTAGGCTGTGAGCAGTTCTTC. The rearrangement joins TRBV9 to TRBJ2-1; D is unclear. The germline gives CDR1 SGDLS, CDR2 YYNGEE. Between the trimmed V and J ends, which lost 2 bases and 9 bases, there was a span of 15 bases. This CDR3 is 14 amino acids long.